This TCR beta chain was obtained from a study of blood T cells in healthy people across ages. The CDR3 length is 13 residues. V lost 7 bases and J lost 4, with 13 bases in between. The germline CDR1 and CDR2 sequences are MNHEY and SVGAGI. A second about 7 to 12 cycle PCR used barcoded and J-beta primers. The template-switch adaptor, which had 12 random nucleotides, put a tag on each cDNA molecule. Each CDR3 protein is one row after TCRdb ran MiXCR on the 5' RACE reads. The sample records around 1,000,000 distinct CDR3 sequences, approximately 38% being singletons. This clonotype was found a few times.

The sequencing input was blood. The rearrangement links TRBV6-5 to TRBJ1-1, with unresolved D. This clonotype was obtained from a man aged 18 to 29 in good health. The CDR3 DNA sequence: TGTGCCAGCATGGGTTTGGGGTTCACTGAAGCTTTCTTT. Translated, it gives CASMGLGFTEAFF.